These 27 T cell receptor beta chains share one sample of origin, sequenced in a study of cytomegalovirus exposure and HLA in healthy donors. Primers included in the PCR were 60 Vbeta and 13 Jbeta primers. Sequencing used immunoSEQ multiplex PCR; TCRdb keeps in-frame clones, though not all of them. The sample lists some 160,000 clones; around 77% were seen once. The sample was PBMCs. These receptors were collected from a man aged 35 to 55 in good health and CMV-seronegative.

This clone was observed a handful of times. The chain is built from TRBV5-1 and TRBJ1-4; 7 bases agree with TRBD1. Germline lookup yields CDR1 SGHRS and CDR2 YFSETQ. The V segment lost 3 bases and the J segment 5 bases; nucleotides outside the gene matches: 7. This CDR3 is built from 15 residues. The CDR3 DNA reads TGCGCCAGCAGCTCGTCCGGGACAGAGAATGAAAAACTGTTTTTT. Encoded protein: CASSSSGTENEKLFF.

The chain recombines TRBV10-3 with TRBJ1-1; possibly TRBD1 for D (5 bases). Germline V gives CDR1 ENHRY, CDR2 SYGVKD. V dropped 8 bases and J dropped 7 bases, with 11 bases sitting between them. The CDR3 loop spans 11 amino acids. As DNA, the CDR3 is TGTGCCATCGGCGACAGAGGTGAAGCTTTCTTT. Translation: CAIGDRGEAFF.

The chain is built from TRBV27 and TRBJ2-2, with 10 bases lining up with TRBD2. The germline gives CDR1 MNHEY, CDR2 SMNVEV (reference sequence). The ends lost 2 bases at V and 4 bases at J; junction bases unmatched: 13. The CDR3 consists of 19 residues. In DNA, the CDR3 is TGTGCCAGCAGTTTAAAACCGGTAGCGGGAGGAGGGGGCACCGGGGAGCTGTTTTTT. It specifies CASSLKPVAGGGGTGELFF.

The chain uses TRBV5-1 and TRBJ2-3, with TRBD2 matching over 7 bases. The germline V gene encodes CDR1 SGHRS and CDR2 YFSETQ. This CDR3 is built from 15 residues. V shed 0 bases and J 2 bases; nucleotides not matched to a gene: 3. CDR3 sequence reads: CASSLGSGNTDTQYF. As DNA, the CDR3 is TGCGCCAGCAGCTTGGGAAGCGGGAACACAGATACGCAGTATTTT. The entire variable domain, with the rest obtained from reference TRBV5-1 and TRBJ2-3, is as follows: KAGVTQTPRYLIKTRGQQVTLSCSPISGHRSVSWYQQTPGQGLQFLFEYFSETQRNKGNFPGRFSGRQFSNSRSEMNVSTLELGDSALYLCASSLGSGNTDTQYFGPGTRLTVL.

The chain couples TRBV9 to TRBJ1-4; TRBD1 matches at 9 bases. V gave up 4 bases and J gave up 5 bases; unmatched junction bases: 6. Germline CDR1 and CDR2: SGDLS and YYNGEE. This CDR3 is 15 amino acids long. CDR3 in amino acids: CASSTAGTGNEKLFF. The CDR3 DNA reads as TGTGCCAGCAGCACCGCCGGGACAGGGAATGAAAAACTGTTTTTT.

The V call is TRBV19, the J call TRBJ2-2; 7 nucleotides agree with TRBD1. This CDR3 comprises 14 residues. Germline V gives CDR1 LNHDA, CDR2 SQIVND (reference sequence). With V trimmed by 10 bases and J by 6 bases, 11 bases remained unmatched. The CDR3 DNA is TGTGCCACCATGACAGGGATAAACTCCGGGGAGCTGTTTTTT. Amino acids: CATMTGINSGELFF. The full variable domain, completed using reference TRBV19 and TRBJ2-2, is DGGITQSPKYLFRKEGQNVTLSCEQNLNHDAMYWYRQDPGQGLRLIYYSQIVNDFQKGDIAEGYSVSREKKESFPLTVTSAQKNPTAFYLCATMTGINSGELFFGEGSRLTVL.

V gene TRBV27 combines with J gene TRBJ1-1; 7 bases agree with TRBD1. The V gene end was trimmed by 6 bases and the J gene end by 7 bases; junction bases not matched to a gene: 5. Germline V gene sequence: CDR1 MNHEY, CDR2 SMNVEV (reference sequence). This CDR3 has 12 amino acids. Here the CDR3 reads CASSHRGFEAFF. The DNA for the CDR3 is TGTGCCAGCAGCCACAGGGGCTTTGAAGCTTTCTTT.

The rearrangement links TRBV7-3 to TRBJ2-3; TRBD1 aligns across 12 bases. Germline assignment: CDR1 SGHTA and CDR2 FQGTGA. J gave up 6 bases and V 2 bases, and 6 bases lay outside the gene matches. CDR3 length: 16 residues. The CDR3 region is CASSLRDRGLSDTQYF. CDR3 bases: TGTGCCAGCAGCTTACGGGACAGGGGGCTGTCGGATACGCAGTATTTT. Complete variable domain (other parts from reference TRBV7-3 and TRBJ2-3): GAGVSQTPSNKVTEKGKYVELRCDPISGHTALYWYRQSLGQGPEFLIYFQGTGAADDSGLPNDRFFAVRPEGSVSTLKIQRTERGDSAVYLCASSLRDRGLSDTQYFGPGTRLTVL.

The rearrangement links TRBV6-1 to TRBJ2-1; the D gene is possibly TRBD1 (5 bases). The CDR3 is 14 amino acids. V was cut by 4 bases and J by 15 bases, with 22 bases left in between. CDR1 is MNHNS, CDR2 SASEGT, per germline. The CDR3 region is CASSASITGPPTFF. The DNA of the CDR3 is TGTGCCAGCAGTGCATCGATTACAGGCCCACCCACGTTCTTC.

This clone was found a few times. This chain links TRBV7-9 with TRBJ2-3, with a tentative D call TRBD1 (6 bases). Trimming stripped 8 bases from V and 0 bases from J, with 15 bases between. The CDR3 spans 15 residues. CDR1 is SEHNR, CDR2 FQNEAQ, per germline (reference sequence). CDR3 amino acids: CASGGRSSSTDTQYF. The CDR3 DNA is TGTGCCAGCGGGGGCAGGAGCTCGAGCACAGATACGCAGTATTTT.

The chain employs TRBV5-1 and TRBJ2-1; a weak D match, TRBD1 (6 bases). Per the germline V gene, CDR1 is SGHRS and CDR2 is YFSETQ. The CDR3 contains 16 residues. Between the trimmed V and J ends, which lost 0 bases and 2 bases, there was a span of 12 bases. CDR3: CASSLVYRDTYNEQFF. Here the CDR3 DNA reads TGCGCCAGCAGCTTGGTTTACAGGGACACCTACAATGAGCAGTTCTTC.

The gene calls are TRBV13 and TRBJ2-1; 10 nucleotides line up with TRBD2. CDR3 length: 15 residues. CDR1 is PRHDT, CDR2 FYEKMQ, per germline (reference sequence). V lost 2 bases to trimming and J lost 9 bases; unmatched junction nucleotides: 7. The CDR3 loop is CASSLRAGGPVEQFF. The CDR3, as DNA: TGTGCCAGCAGCTTAAGAGCGGGAGGGCCGGTTGAGCAGTTCTTC.

In this sample, this clone turned up once. The chain combines TRBV9 with TRBJ2-3, with D possibly being TRBD2 (6 bases). The V end lost 3 bases, the J end lost 2 bases, and 13 bases lay between the germline ends. CDR3 length equals 15 residues. Germline CDR1 SGDLS, CDR2 YYNGEE. CDR3 loop: CASSGNSGFTDTQYF. In nucleotides, the CDR3 is TGTGCCAGCAGCGGAAATAGCGGCTTCACAGATACGCAGTATTTT.

The genes are TRBV6-6 and TRBJ1-2; a weak D match, TRBD1 (6 bases). The V gene's germline CDR1 is MNHNY and CDR2 SVGAGI (reference sequence). The V and J ends lost 0 bases and 8 bases respectively, with 13 bases between them. The CDR3 runs 14 residues. CDR3 sequence: CASSYSGTLAGYTF. DNA of the CDR3: TGTGCCAGCAGTTACTCTGGGACATTGGCCGGCTACACCTTC.

With respect to this clone: A read error may produce the germline difference seen at one junction end. The rearrangement joins TRBV7-9 to TRBJ1-5, with TRBD1 matching 9 bases. CDR1 and CDR2 from the germline V gene are SEHNR and FQNEAQ (reference sequence). The CDR3 spans 16 residues. CDR3 loop: CSSSNSNGQGNQPQHF. The CDR3, as DNA: TGTTCCAGCAGCAATTCTAATGGACAGGGGAATCAGCCCCAGCATTTT.

In this sample, this clone turned up once. The chain is built from TRBV11-3 and TRBJ2-5; 8 positions agree with TRBD2. V was clipped by 5 bases and J by 5 bases; unmatched bases: 7. The CDR3 covers 14 residues. Germline V CDR1 and CDR2: SGHNT, YENEEA. In DNA form, the CDR3 reads TGTGCCAGCAGCCCAAGCGGGAGATATGAGACCCAGTACTTC. Protein: CASSPSGRYETQYF.

The chain uses TRBV9 and TRBJ2-2; D is unresolved. Trimming took 0 bases from V and 2 from J, leaving 5 bases between them. CDR1 is SGDLS and CDR2 is YYNGEE in the germline V gene. The CDR3 is 14 amino acids. The CDR3 reads CASSVGGNTGELFF. CDR3 DNA: TGTGCCAGCAGCGTAGGAGGAAACACCGGGGAGCTGTTTTTT. The variable domain in full, completed from reference TRBV9 and TRBJ2-2, reads DSGVTQTPKHLITATGQRVTLRCSPRSGDLSVYWYQQSLDQGLQFLIQYYNGEERAKGNILERFSAQQFPDLHSELNLSSLELGDSALYFCASSVGGNTGELFFGEGSRLTVL.

The chain recombines TRBV7-2 with TRBJ2-1, with TRBD2 matching over 12 bases. The CDR3 extends over 13 amino acids. V dropped 3 bases and J dropped 16; count of bases not matched to a gene: 7. Germline CDR1 reads SGHTA; CDR2 reads FQGNSA. DNA for the CDR3: TGTGCCAGCAGCTTGAGGACTAGCGGGAATATATTCTTC. Translated, it gives CASSLRTSGNIFF.

The chain uses TRBV7-9 and TRBJ2-7; D call uncertain. From germline, CDR1 is SEHNR and CDR2 FQNEAQ (reference sequence). The CDR3 is 14 amino acids. The germline V and J ends were trimmed by 3 bases and 0 bases, with 9 bases remaining between them. The DNA for the CDR3 is TGTGCCAGCAGCTTTACACAGAGCTCCTACGAGCAGTACGTC. Protein sequence: CASSFTQSSYEQYV.

This clone was seen a few times. The V gene is TRBV7-3, the J gene TRBJ2-1; 14 bases are a match to TRBD2. The CDR3 is 16 residues long. Trimming at V came to 5 bases and at J to 10 bases, leaving 10 bases not matched to a gene. Per germline, CDR1 SGHTA and CDR2 FQGTGA. CDR3 coding DNA: TGTGCCAGCAGCCCTTCGACTAGCGGGAGGGCCGACGAGCAGTTCTTC. Amino acids: CASSPSTSGRADEQFF.

The CDR3 DNA sequence: TGTGCCAGTAGTATAGATGGAGGGATCTCCTACGAGCAGTACTTC. It specifies CASSIDGGISYEQYF. V and J are TRBV19 and TRBJ2-7, with D tentatively TRBD2 (6 bases). Germline CDR1 LNHDA, CDR2 SQIVND (reference sequence). The CDR3 runs 15 residues. V was shortened by 0 bases and J by 0 bases, with 9 bases between the two germline ends.

Comments on this clone: The junction does not match germline at one end; this may be a read error. The chain combines TRBV25-1 with TRBJ2-6; D is possibly TRBD1 (6 bases). The CDR3 runs to 17 residues. CDR1 is MGHDK and CDR2 is SYGVNS in the germline V gene. The CDR3, as DNA: TGTGCCAGCAGTGAATCGGTGGGGGCTCCCGGGGCCAACGGCCTGACTTTC. This codes for CASSESVGAPGANGLTF.

V is TRBV28 and J is TRBJ1-1; tentatively, D is TRBD1 (6 bases). Germline CDR1 MDHEN, CDR2 SYDVKM. V gave up 6 bases and J gave up 5 bases, with 19 bases separating them. The CDR3 is 15 amino acids. The DNA for the CDR3 is TGTGCCAGCAGACCAGGTTTGGGGGCGGGTACTGAAGCTTTCTTT. It translates to CASRPGLGAGTEAFF.

CDR3 residues: CASRGGSGRGGHEQFF. The CDR3 bases are TGTGCCAGCAGGGGGGGGAGCGGGAGGGGAGGCCATGAGCAGTTCTTC. The chain has TRBV7-2 and TRBJ2-1; 10 bases are shared with TRBD2. Germline-derived CDR1 and CDR2 are SGHTA and FQGNSA. This CDR3 contains 16 residues. V dropped 6 bases and J dropped 8; count of bases not matched to a gene: 13.

The chain combines TRBV27 with TRBJ1-5, with D possibly being TRBD1 (5 bases). Germline-derived CDR1 and CDR2 are MNHEY and SMNVEV (reference sequence). This CDR3 spans 15 amino acids. V was pared by 4 bases and J by 0 bases, with 10 bases between. The CDR3 spells CASSSDGGSNQPQHF. Here the CDR3 DNA reads TGTGCCAGCAGTTCCGACGGGGGTAGCAATCAGCCCCAGCATTTT.

This sequence joins TRBV6-9 and TRBJ2-7; D is uncertain. This CDR3 contains 9 residues. Germline values: CDR1 MNHGY, CDR2 SVAAGI. V was shortened by 7 bases and J by 3 bases, with 1 base between the two germline ends. For the CDR3, the DNA is TGTGCCAGCAACTACGAGCAGTACGTC. Amino acids: CASNYEQYV.

With regard to this clone: The junction departs from the called germline gene at one end, perhaps through a read error. The V call is TRBV30, the J call TRBJ2-6; 11 bases are a match to TRBD1. The germline V gene encodes CDR1 GTSNPN and CDR2 SVGIG (reference sequence). The CDR3 sequence is 17 residues long. The CDR3 protein is CAWSFRDRGFGANGLTF. The CDR3 DNA sequence: TGTGCCTGGAGTTTCCGGGACAGGGGGTTTGGGGCCAACGGCCTGACTTTC.